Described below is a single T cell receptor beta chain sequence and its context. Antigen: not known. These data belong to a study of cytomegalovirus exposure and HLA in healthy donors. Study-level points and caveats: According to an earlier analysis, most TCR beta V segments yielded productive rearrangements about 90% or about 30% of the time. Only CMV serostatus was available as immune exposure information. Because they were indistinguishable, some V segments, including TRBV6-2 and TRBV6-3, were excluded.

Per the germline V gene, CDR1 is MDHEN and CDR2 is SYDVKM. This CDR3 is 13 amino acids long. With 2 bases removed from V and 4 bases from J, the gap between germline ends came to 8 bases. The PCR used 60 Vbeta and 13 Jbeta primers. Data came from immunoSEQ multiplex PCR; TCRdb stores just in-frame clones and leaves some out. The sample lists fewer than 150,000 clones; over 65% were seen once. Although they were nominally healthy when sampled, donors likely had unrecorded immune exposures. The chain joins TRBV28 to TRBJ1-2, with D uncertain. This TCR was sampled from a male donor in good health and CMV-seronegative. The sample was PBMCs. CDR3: CASSLGSAYGYTF. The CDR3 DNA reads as TGTGCCAGCAGTTTAGGGAGCGCCTATGGCTACACCTTC.